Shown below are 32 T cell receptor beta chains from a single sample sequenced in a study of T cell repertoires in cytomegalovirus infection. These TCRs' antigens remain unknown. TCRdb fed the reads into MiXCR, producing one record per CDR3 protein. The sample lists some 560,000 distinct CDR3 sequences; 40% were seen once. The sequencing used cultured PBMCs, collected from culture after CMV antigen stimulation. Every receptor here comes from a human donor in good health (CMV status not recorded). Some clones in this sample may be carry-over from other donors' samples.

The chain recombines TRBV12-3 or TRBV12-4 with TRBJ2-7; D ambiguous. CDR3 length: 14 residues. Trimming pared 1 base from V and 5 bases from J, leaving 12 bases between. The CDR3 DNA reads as TGTGCCAGCAGTTTAGTCCCTTTGTCCGACGAGCAGTACTTC. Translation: CASSLVPLSDEQYF.

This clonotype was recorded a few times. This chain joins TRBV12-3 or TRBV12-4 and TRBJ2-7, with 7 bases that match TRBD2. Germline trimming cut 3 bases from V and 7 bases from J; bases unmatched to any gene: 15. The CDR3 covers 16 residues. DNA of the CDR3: TGTGCCAGCAGTTTGTTGCCGGCGGGGGTGGGCCTTGAGCAGTACTTC. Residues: CASSLLPAGVGLEQYF.

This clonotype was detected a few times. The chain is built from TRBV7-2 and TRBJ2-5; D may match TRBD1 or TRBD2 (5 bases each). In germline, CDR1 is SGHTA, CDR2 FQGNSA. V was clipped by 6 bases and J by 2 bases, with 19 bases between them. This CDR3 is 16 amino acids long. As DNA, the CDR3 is TGTGCCAGCAGTCGACGCCCAGGGACGGGGCAAGAGACCCAGTACTTC. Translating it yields CASSRRPGTGQETQYF.

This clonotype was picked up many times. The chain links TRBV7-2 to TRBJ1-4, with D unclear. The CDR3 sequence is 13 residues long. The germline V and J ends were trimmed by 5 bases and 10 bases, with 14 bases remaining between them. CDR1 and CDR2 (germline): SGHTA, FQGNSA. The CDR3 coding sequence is TGTGCCAGCAGCGGATCGATCGGTGGAAAACTGTTTTTT. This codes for CASSGSIGGKLFF.

The CDR3 region is CSASRPGLASSEQFF. The CDR3 DNA follows: TGCAGTGCTAGTAGGCCGGGACTAGCGTCTTCAGAGCAGTTCTTC. The chain links TRBV20-1 to TRBJ2-1, with 10 bases lining up with TRBD2. Losses at the gene ends were 3 bases for V and 10 bases for J; bases not matched to a gene: 12. Germline CDR1 DFQATT, CDR2 SNEGSKA (reference sequence). The CDR3 runs 15 residues.

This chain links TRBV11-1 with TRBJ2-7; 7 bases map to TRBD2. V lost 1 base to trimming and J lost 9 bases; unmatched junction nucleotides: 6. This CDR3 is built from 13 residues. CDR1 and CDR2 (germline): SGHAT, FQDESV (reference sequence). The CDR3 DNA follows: TGTGCCAGCAGCTTAGTCGCGGGGGTTCGGCAGTACTTC. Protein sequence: CASSLVAGVRQYF.

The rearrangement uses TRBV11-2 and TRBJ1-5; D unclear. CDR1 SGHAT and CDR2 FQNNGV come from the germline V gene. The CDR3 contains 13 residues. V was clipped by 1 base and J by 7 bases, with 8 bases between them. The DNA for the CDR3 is TGTGCCAGCAGCTTAGGGTTGGAGCAGCCCCAGCATTTT. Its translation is CASSLGLEQPQHF.

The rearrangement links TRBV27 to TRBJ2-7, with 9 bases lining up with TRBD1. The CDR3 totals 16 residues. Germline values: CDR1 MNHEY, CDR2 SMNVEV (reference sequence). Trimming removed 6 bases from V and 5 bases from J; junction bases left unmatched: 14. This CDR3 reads CASSPRTGTGIDEQYF. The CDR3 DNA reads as TGTGCCAGCAGCCCACGGACGGGGACAGGGATCGACGAGCAGTACTTC.

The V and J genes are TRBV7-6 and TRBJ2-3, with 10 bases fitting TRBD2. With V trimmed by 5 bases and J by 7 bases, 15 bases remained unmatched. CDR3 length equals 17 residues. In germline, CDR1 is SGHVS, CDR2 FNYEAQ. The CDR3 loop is CASSPLAQAGGRNTQYF. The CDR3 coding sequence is TGTGCCAGCAGCCCCCTCGCCCAAGCGGGGGGGCGGAATACGCAGTATTTT.

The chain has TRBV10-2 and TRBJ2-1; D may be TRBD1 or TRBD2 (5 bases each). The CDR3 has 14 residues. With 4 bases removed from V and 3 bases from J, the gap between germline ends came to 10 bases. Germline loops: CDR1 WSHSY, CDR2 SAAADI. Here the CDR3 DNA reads TGCGCCAGCAGTGTTGGGGGTTACTACAATGAGCAGTTCTTC. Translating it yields CASSVGGYYNEQFF.

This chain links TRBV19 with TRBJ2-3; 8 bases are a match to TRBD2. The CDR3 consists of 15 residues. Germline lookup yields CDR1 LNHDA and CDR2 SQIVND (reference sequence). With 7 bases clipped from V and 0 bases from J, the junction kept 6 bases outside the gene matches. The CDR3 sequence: CASTPGGASTDTQYF. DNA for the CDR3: TGTGCCAGTACCCCGGGAGGGGCTAGCACAGATACGCAGTATTTT.

CDR3 bases: TGTGCCAGTAGTACGACAGGACAAGAGACCCAGTACTTC. Protein product: CASSTTGQETQYF. The J gene is TRBJ2-5, the V gene TRBV19; possibly TRBD1 for D (6 bases). The germline V gene has CDR1 LNHDA and CDR2 SQIVND (reference sequence). The V end lost 4 bases, the J end lost 2 bases, and 8 bases lay between the germline ends. The CDR3 spans 13 residues.

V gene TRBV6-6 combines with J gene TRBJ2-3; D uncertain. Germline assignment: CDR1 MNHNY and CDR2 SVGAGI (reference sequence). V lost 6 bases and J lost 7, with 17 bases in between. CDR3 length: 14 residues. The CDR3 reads CASSIRVRVNTQYF. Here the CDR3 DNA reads TGTGCCAGCAGCATAAGGGTTAGAGTAAATACGCAGTATTTT.

The DNA of the CDR3 is TGTGCCAGCAGTGCCCGCCTAGCGGGGGGGCCGGGTACCGGGGAGCTGTTTTTT. This sequence encodes CASSARLAGGPGTGELFF. The J gene is TRBJ2-2, the V gene TRBV2, with 12 positions matching TRBD2. The CDR3 length is 18 residues. Germline V gene lookup returns CDR1 SNHLY and CDR2 FYNNEI. After removal of 4 bases from V and 5 bases from J, the junction contained 11 bases not matched to a gene.

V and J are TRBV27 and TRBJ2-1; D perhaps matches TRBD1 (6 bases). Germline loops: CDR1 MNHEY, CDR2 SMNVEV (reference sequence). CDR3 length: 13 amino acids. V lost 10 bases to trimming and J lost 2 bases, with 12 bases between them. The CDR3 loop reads CATKGDPYNEQFF. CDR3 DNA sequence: TGTGCCACCAAGGGGGACCCCTACAATGAGCAGTTCTTC.

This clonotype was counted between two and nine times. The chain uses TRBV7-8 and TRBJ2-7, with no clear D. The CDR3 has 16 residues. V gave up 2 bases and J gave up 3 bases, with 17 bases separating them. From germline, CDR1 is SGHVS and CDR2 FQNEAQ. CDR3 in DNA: TGTGCCAGCAGCTTAACATCGAGCCCCCGACGCTACGAGCAGTACTTC. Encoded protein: CASSLTSSPRRYEQYF.

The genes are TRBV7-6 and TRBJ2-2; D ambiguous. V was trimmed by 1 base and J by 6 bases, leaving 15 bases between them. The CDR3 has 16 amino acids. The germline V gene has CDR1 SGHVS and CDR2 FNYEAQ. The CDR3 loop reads CASSLGSSSSAGELFF. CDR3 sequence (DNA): TGTGCCAGCAGCTTAGGGTCTTCCTCGAGCGCCGGGGAGCTGTTTTTT.

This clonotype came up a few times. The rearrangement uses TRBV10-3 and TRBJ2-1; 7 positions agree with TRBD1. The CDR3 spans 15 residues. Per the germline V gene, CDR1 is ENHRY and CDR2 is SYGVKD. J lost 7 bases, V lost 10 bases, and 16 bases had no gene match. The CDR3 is CARGTRDSRLNEQFF. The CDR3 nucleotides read TGTGCCAGGGGGACCCGGGACAGTCGGTTAAATGAGCAGTTCTTC.

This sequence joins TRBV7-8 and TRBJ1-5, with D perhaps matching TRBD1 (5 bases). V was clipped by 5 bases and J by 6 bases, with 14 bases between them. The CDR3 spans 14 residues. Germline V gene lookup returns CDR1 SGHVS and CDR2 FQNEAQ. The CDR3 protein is CASSPGQALQPQHF. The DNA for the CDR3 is TGTGCCAGCAGCCCTGGACAAGCCCTTCAGCCCCAGCATTTT.

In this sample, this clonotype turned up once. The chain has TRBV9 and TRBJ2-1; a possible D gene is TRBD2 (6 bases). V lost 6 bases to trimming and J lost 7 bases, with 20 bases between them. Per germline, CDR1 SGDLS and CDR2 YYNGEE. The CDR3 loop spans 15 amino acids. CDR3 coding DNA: TGTGCCAGCACCTCCGGCAGGGTTCGGGAGAATGAGCAGTTCTTC. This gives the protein CASTSGRVRENEQFF. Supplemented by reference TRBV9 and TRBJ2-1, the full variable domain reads DSGVTQTPKHLITATGQRVTLRCSPRSGDLSVYWYQQSLDQGLQFLIQYYNGEERAKGNILERFSAQQFPDLHSELNLSSLELGDSALYFCASTSGRVRENEQFFGPGTRLTVL.

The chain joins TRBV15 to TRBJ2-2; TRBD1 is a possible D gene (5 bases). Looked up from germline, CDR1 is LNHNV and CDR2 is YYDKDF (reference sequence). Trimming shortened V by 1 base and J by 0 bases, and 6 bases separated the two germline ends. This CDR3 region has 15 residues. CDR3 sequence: CATSRAGSNTGELFF. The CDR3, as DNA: TGTGCCACCAGCAGAGCAGGGTCGAACACCGGGGAGCTGTTTTTT.

CDR3 sequence: CASSLQGAGQFF. As DNA, the CDR3 is TGTGCCAGCAGTTTACAGGGGGCTGGGCAGTTCTTC. This chain connects TRBV12-3 or TRBV12-4 to TRBJ2-1, with 8 positions matching TRBD1. V lost 2 bases, J lost 12 bases, and 3 bases stayed unmatched. This CDR3 comprises 12 residues.

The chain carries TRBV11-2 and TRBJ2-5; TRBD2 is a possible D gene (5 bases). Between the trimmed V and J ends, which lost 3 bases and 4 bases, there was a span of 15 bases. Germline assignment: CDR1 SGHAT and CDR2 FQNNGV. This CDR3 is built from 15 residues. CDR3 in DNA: TGTGCCAGCAGCTTGGACTGGATGTCACGAGAGACCCAGTACTTC. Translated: CASSLDWMSRETQYF.

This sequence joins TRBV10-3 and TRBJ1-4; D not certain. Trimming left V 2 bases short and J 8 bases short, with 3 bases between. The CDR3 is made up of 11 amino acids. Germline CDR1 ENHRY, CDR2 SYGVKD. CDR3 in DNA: TGTGCCATCAGTGAGGGAGAAAAACTGTTTTTT. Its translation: CAISEGEKLFF.

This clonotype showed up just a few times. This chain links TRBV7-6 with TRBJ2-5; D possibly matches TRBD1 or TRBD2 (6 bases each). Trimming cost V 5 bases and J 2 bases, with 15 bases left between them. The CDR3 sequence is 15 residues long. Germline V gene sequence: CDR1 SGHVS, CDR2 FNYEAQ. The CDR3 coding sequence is TGTGCCAGCAGCCCCATCGGGGGCCTACAAGAGACCCAGTACTTC. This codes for CASSPIGGLQETQYF.

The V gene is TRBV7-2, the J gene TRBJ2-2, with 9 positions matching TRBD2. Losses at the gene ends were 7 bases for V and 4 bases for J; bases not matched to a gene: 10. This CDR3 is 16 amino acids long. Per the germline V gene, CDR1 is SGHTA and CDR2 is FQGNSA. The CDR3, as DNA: TGTGCCAGCAACCCATTAGCGGGGGTGAGCACCGGGGAGCTGTTTTTT. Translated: CASNPLAGVSTGELFF. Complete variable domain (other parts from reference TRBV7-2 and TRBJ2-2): GAGVSQSPSNKVTEKGKDVELRCDPISGHTALYWYRQSLGQGLEFLIYFQGNSAPDKSGLPSDRFSAERTGGSVSTLTIQRTQQEDSAVYLCASNPLAGVSTGELFFGEGSRLTVL.

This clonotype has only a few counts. CDR3 bases: TGTGCCAGCAGTGAGATGGACAACCCAGCCAAAAACATTCAGTACTTC. Translated, it gives CASSEMDNPAKNIQYF. The chain recombines TRBV6-1 with TRBJ2-4; a weak D match, TRBD1 (5 bases). From germline, CDR1 is MNHNS and CDR2 SASEGT. The ends were cut back, 3 bases at V and 0 bases at J, with 12 bases in the middle. The CDR3 runs 16 residues.

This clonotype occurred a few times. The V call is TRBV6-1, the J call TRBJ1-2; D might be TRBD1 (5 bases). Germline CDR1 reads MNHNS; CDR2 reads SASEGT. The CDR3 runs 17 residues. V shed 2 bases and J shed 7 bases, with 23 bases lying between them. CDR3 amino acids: CASSESTHGALRSGYTF. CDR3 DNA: TGTGCCAGCAGTGAAAGTACGCACGGGGCCCTTCGTTCTGGCTACACCTTC.

The CDR3 DNA reads as TGTGCCAGCAGCTTAGCTGGCGGGACGGGCTATGGCTACACCTTC. It specifies CASSLAGGTGYGYTF. The chain couples TRBV7-2 to TRBJ1-2; D possibly corresponds to TRBD1 (5 bases). Germline-derived CDR1 and CDR2 are SGHTA and FQGNSA. This CDR3 comprises 15 residues. Trimming shortened V by 0 bases and J by 4 bases, and 12 bases separated the two germline ends. The full variable domain, its missing parts supplied by reference TRBV7-2 and TRBJ1-2, is GAGVSQSPSNKVTEKGKDVELRCDPISGHTALYWYRQSLGQGLEFLIYFQGNSAPDKSGLPSDRFSAERTGGSVSTLTIQRTQQEDSAVYLCASSLAGGTGYGYTFGSGTRLTVV.

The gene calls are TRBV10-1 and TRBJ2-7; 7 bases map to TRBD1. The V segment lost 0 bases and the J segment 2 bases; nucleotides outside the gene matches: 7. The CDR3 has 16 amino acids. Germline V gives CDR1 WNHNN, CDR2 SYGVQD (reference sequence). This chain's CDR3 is CASSESTSGQAYEQYF. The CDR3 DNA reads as TGCGCCAGCAGTGAGTCGACATCAGGACAGGCCTACGAGCAGTACTTC.

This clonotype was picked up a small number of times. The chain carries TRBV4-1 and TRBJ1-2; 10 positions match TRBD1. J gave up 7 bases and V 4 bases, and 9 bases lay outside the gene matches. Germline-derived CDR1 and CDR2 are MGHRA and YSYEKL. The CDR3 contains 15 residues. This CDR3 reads CASSPSGTGVLGYTF. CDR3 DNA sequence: TGCGCCAGCAGCCCCTCCGGGACAGGGGTGCTTGGCTACACCTTC.

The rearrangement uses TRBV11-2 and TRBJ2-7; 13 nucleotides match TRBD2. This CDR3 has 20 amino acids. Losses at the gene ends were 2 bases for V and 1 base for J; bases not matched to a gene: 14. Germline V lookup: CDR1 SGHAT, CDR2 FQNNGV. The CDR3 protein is CASSLWGPGLAGPPSYEQYF. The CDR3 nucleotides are TGTGCCAGCAGCTTATGGGGACCGGGACTAGCGGGGCCCCCATCCTACGAGCAGTACTTC.